Listed below are T cell receptor beta chains from one sample, sequenced in a study of T cells after yellow fever vaccination. A single record per CDR3 protein comes from TCRdb applying MiXCR to the 5' RACE reads. The table lists just over 300,000 distinct CDR3 sequences, around 3.9% of them singletons. Sequencing was performed on PBMCs, taken on the day of the yellow fever booster vaccination. All receptors derive from a man aged 18 to 30 who received the YFV17D yellow fever vaccine. The CDR3 runs from the conserved cysteine through the conserved F or W. The order of the fields is clone size, D gene, V gene, J gene, CDR3 DNA, CDR3 protein. A D gene is named only where the DNA matches it firmly. Not all rows give a size; the values are once, few, many and, for expanded clones, a class.

many	-	TRBV9	TRBJ1-4	TGTGCCAGCAGCGCCCTCCAGGGCGGGGTGACTAATGAAAAACTGTTTTTT	CASSALQGGVTNEKLFF
many	-	TRBV18	TRBJ2-4	TGTGCCAGCTCACCACCACCCTCAAACATTCAGTACTTC	CASSPPPSNIQYF
few	TRBD2	TRBV4-2	TRBJ2-1	TGTGCCAGCAGCCAGGGGACTAGCGGAGACAATGAGCAGTTCTTC	CASSQGTSGDNEQFF
many	TRBD2	TRBV20-1	TRBJ2-3	TGCAGTGCTCTTAGCGGGGGGGCCCCAGATACGCAGTATTTT	CSALSGGAPDTQYF
-	-	TRBV3-1	TRBJ1-6	TGTGCCAGCAGCCAAGCAGTAAGGGATTATTCACCCCTCCACTTT	CASSQAVRDYSPLHF
many	-	TRBV18	TRBJ1-2	TGTGCCAGCTCTCCCACATTGGGAGAGGTCGATGGCTACACCTTC	CASSPTLGEVDGYTF
few	-	TRBV21-1	TRBJ2-2	TGTGCCAGCAGCAAAGTAGGGAGTCCCGGTCCCGGGGAGCTGTTTTTT	CASSKVGSPGPGELFF
few	-	TRBV6-6	TRBJ2-5	TGTGCCAGCAGTTACGACGGGGGCCGGGAGACCCAGTACTTC	CASSYDGGRETQYF
few	-	TRBV14	TRBJ1-4	TGTGCCAGCAGCCAAGCGGGTGAAAAACTGTTTTTT	CASSQAGEKLFF
-	-	TRBV12-3/TRBV12-4	TRBJ2-5	TGTGCCAGCAGTTCCCCAGAGGGACGTAAACAAGAGACCCAGTACTTC	CASSSPEGRKQETQYF
few	-	TRBV25-1	TRBJ1-2	TGTGCCAGCAGGGACAGCGCTAACTATGGCTACACCTTC	CASRDSANYGYTF
many	-	TRBV7-2	TRBJ2-1	TGTGCCAGCAGCTCAGGATTCCCGGGGAGCTCCTACAATGAGCAGTTCTTC	CASSSGFPGSSYNEQFF
few	-	TRBV5-4	TRBJ2-3	TGTGCCAGCCGGCGAAACCGGGCCACTGTTGGCACAGATACGCAGTATTTT	CASRRNRATVGTDTQYF
-	-	TRBV5-8	TRBJ2-2	TGTGCCAGCAGCTTGGCCAGAACCACCGGGGAGCTGTTTTTT	CASSLARTTGELFF
few	-	TRBV20-1	TRBJ1-5	TGCAGTGCTAGTGGCGTCAGGGATTATCAGCCCCAGCATTTT	CSASGVRDYQPQHF
many	-	TRBV10-3	TRBJ1-2	TGTGCCATCAGTGAGTCCGGGGGCGCGGGCTATGGCTACACCTTC	CAISESGGAGYGYTF
-	-	TRBV20-1	TRBJ1-5	TGCAGTGCTCTGGGGTATAGCAATCAGCCCCAGCATTTT	CSALGYSNQPQHF
few	-	TRBV29-1	TRBJ2-3	TGCAGCGTTGACAGGGGTCAGGATACGCAGTATTTT	CSVDRGQDTQYF
many	TRBD1	TRBV5-1	TRBJ1-1	TGCGCCAGCAGCGGCGGACAGGGCAACACTGAAGCTTTCTTT	CASSGGQGNTEAFF
many	-	TRBV5-1	TRBJ1-5	TGCGCCAGCAGCTTGGAGTCTGGGCTTAACCAGCCCCAGCATTTT	CASSLESGLNQPQHF
many	-	TRBV11-2	TRBJ2-2	TGTGCCAGCAGGCCTGTCAGGGGGGCCGGGGAGCTGTTTTTT	CASRPVRGAGELFF
-	-	TRBV7-3	TRBJ2-3	TGTGCCAGCAGCTTTATTGCAGGGTCCACAGATACGCAGTATTTT	CASSFIAGSTDTQYF
many	-	TRBV12-3/TRBV12-4	TRBJ2-4	TGTGCCAGCAGTCCCAGGAGGGACATTCAGTACTTC	CASSPRRDIQYF
many	-	TRBV19	TRBJ2-6	TGTGCCAGTAGCCCGCCCGTCTCTGGGGCCAACGTCCTGACTTTC	CASSPPVSGANVLTF
many	-	TRBV3-1	TRBJ2-1	TGTGCCAGCAGCCAAGATGGTGCAGCCTCGGCCTACAATGAGCAGTTCTTC	CASSQDGAASAYNEQFF
few	TRBD1	TRBV6-5	TRBJ2-5	TGTGCCAGCAGTCTCAAAAGGGGGCAGGGGCCGGAGACCCAGTACTTC	CASSLKRGQGPETQYF
few	-	TRBV19	TRBJ2-3	TGTGCCAGCCAGTCCAGGGCCACAGATACGCAGTATTTT	CASQSRATDTQYF
-	-	TRBV20-1	TRBJ2-3	TGCAGTGCTAGCGGCACTAGCTCTAGAACAGATACGCAGTATTTT	CSASGTSSRTDTQYF
many	TRBD1	TRBV15	TRBJ2-5	TGTGCCACCAGCATAGACAGGGTCGGGAAGACCCAGTACTTC	CATSIDRVGKTQYF
-	-	TRBV4-3	TRBJ2-2	TGCGCCAGCAGCCAAGAAATTCCAGGGCTGAACACCGGGGAGCTGTTTTTT	CASSQEIPGLNTGELFF
many	TRBD1	TRBV5-1	TRBJ2-3	TGCGCCAGCAGCCTTCGACAGGGCGCCACAGATACGCAGTATTTT	CASSLRQGATDTQYF
-	TRBD2	TRBV27	TRBJ2-3	TGTGCCAGCAGTTTGAAGCGGGGAACGGATACGCAGTATTTT	CASSLKRGTDTQYF
-	-	TRBV19	TRBJ2-2	TGTGCCAGTAGTATGAGCTTGTATGCCGGGGAGCTGTTTTTT	CASSMSLYAGELFF
many	-	TRBV5-6	TRBJ2-1	TGTGCCAGCAGCTTGGAGACTTACTACAATGAGCAGTTCTTC	CASSLETYYNEQFF
many	-	TRBV5-1	TRBJ2-2	TGCGCCAGCAGCTATGAGGGTCACGGGGAGCTGTTTTTT	CASSYEGHGELFF
few	-	TRBV20-1	TRBJ1-4	TGCAGTGCTAGAGATCGGAGGGGAGAAGGTGAAAAACTGTTTTTT	CSARDRRGEGEKLFF
few	TRBD1	TRBV20-1	TRBJ2-2	TGCAGTGCGGGGGAGACAGGGAAAACCGGGGAGCTGTTTTTT	CSAGETGKTGELFF
many	-	TRBV10-3	TRBJ1-3	TGTGCCATCAGCCTGGGACTTACTCCCGGAAACACCATATATTTT	CAISLGLTPGNTIYF
-	-	TRBV3-1	TRBJ1-1	TGTGCCAGCAGCCCATTGGTCTCCGGCACTGAAGCTTTCTTT	CASSPLVSGTEAFF
few	-	TRBV6-6	TRBJ1-1	TGTGCCAGCATAAAGGCGGGGGGAACTGAAGCTTTCTTT	CASIKAGGTEAFF